Listed here are 24 T cell receptor beta chains from one sample, sequenced in a study of blood T cells in healthy people across ages. PCR was performed a second time for about 6 to 11 cycles using a sample-barcoded 5' primer and a J-beta primer mix. One entry per CDR3 protein, called by TCRdb with MiXCR from the 5' RACE reads. The profile shows 700,000 to 1,000,000 distinct CDR3 sequences, more than 40% of them singletons. Sequencing was performed on blood. The receptors were gathered from a man between 60 and 70 years old in good health.

The chain couples TRBV4-1 to TRBJ2-1; TRBD2 matches at 7 bases. Trimming cost V 3 bases and J 0 bases; bases outside gene matches: 5. This CDR3 has 16 residues. CDR1 MGHRA and CDR2 YSYEKL come from the germline V gene. CDR3 DNA sequence: TGCGCCAGCAGCCACGGGAGGACTCCCTCCTACAATGAGCAGTTCTTC. Translation: CASSHGRTPSYNEQFF.

Points on this clonotype: Since a much larger clone is just one base distant, this may be a read error. This chain's CDR3 is CSARRWRRDSYEQYF. The CDR3 bases are TGCAGTGCTAGGAGGTGGCGGAGGGACTCCTACGAGCAGTACTTC. The chain links TRBV20-1 to TRBJ2-7, with a tentative D call TRBD2 (6 bases). Trimming removed 3 bases at V and 0 bases at J, with 15 bases between. The germline V gene encodes CDR1 DFQATT and CDR2 SNEGSKA (reference sequence). The CDR3 loop spans 15 amino acids.

J is TRBJ1-1 and V is TRBV27; D uncertain. The germline V gene has CDR1 MNHEY and CDR2 SMNVEV (reference sequence). Trimming cost V 0 bases and J 7 bases, with 12 bases left between them. The CDR3 covers 14 residues. The DNA for the CDR3 is TGTGCCAGCAGTTTATCGAGGGCCCTGGGTGAAGCTTTCTTT. It encodes CASSLSRALGEAFF.

The CDR3 here is CSAREGATEAFF. The DNA of the CDR3 is TGCAGTGCTAGAGAGGGGGCAACTGAAGCTTTCTTT. The chain carries TRBV20-1 and TRBJ1-1, with a weak D call TRBD1 (6 bases). There are 12 residues in the CDR3. Trimming removed 0 bases from V and 5 bases from J, with 7 bases in between. The V gene's germline CDR1 is DFQATT and CDR2 SNEGSKA (reference sequence).

This chain joins TRBV20-1 and TRBJ1-6, with a possible D match to TRBD1 (5 bases). From germline, CDR1 is DFQATT and CDR2 SNEGSKA (reference sequence). Trimming pared 0 bases from V and 4 bases from J, leaving 16 bases between. The CDR3 runs to 17 residues. The CDR3 DNA sequence: TGCAGTGCTAGAGACAGGGTCTTATTGGGTTATAATTCACCCCTCCACTTT. Amino acids: CSARDRVLLGYNSPLHF.

The chain has TRBV12-3 or TRBV12-4 and TRBJ2-7; D remains unclear. This CDR3 has 16 residues. V was pared by 3 bases and J by 2 bases, with 17 bases between. Here the CDR3 DNA reads TGTGCCAGCAGTTTTTTATCGATCCCCGGTGCCTACGAGCAGTACTTC. It encodes CASSFLSIPGAYEQYF.

The CDR3 DNA follows: TGTGCCAGCAGCTTGGTCACCGGGACCCAGTACTTC. This encodes CASSLVTGTQYF. This chain connects TRBV5-6 to TRBJ2-5; the D is unclear. This CDR3 comprises 12 residues. Trimming took off 0 bases at V and 7 bases at J, with 7 bases between the two ends. The V gene's germline CDR1 is SGHDT and CDR2 YYEEEE.

Concerning this clonotype: A read error may produce the germline difference seen at one junction end. This chain joins TRBV20-1 and TRBJ2-4; D gene uncertain. Germline V gene data show CDR1 as DFQATT and CDR2 as SNEGSKA (reference sequence). This CDR3 spans 14 amino acids. CDR3 in DNA: TGCAGTGCTAGACCTCCCTTAGCCAAAGACATTCAGTACTTC. Translation gives CSARPPLAKDIQYF.

Concerning this clonotype: This may be a read error, as it is one base from a much larger clone. The chain joins TRBV14 to TRBJ2-5; TRBD1 matches at 10 bases. There are 15 residues in the CDR3. CDR1 SGHDN and CDR2 FVKESK come from the germline V gene. The J segment lost 3 bases and the V segment lost 3 bases, leaving 4 bases of the junction unmatched. The CDR3 here is CASSHLGQGKETQYF. The CDR3 DNA sequence: TGTGCCAGCAGCCACTTGGGACAGGGGAAAGAGACCCAGTACTTC.

The V and J genes are TRBV20-1 and TRBJ2-1; 7 nucleotides agree with TRBD2. The length of the CDR3 is 15 residues. The junction had 10 bases not matched to a gene; V was cut back by 6 bases and J by 2 bases. Germline lookup yields CDR1 DFQATT and CDR2 SNEGSKA (reference sequence). CDR3 DNA sequence: TGCAGTGCGGGAGGGTCAGGCGGGCCCTACAATGAGCAGTTCTTC. It translates to CSAGGSGGPYNEQFF.

About this clonotype itself: One junction end disagrees with the germline gene, perhaps due to a read error. The V gene is TRBV10-3, the J gene TRBJ2-3; TRBD2 aligns across 10 bases. Germline-derived CDR1 and CDR2 are ENHRY and SYGVKD. This CDR3 is built from 15 residues. CDR3: CASRKRGGDTDAQYF. DNA for the CDR3: TGTGCCAGCCGAAAGCGGGGGGGCGACACAGATGCGCAGTATTTT.

The chain carries TRBV29-1 and TRBJ2-3; 15 bases align to TRBD2. V shed 7 bases and J 6 bases; nucleotides not matched to a gene: 8. The CDR3 covers 15 residues. CDR1 and CDR2 (germline): SQVTM, ANQGSEA. The CDR3 reads CSGRGLAGGRDTQYF. Written as DNA, the CDR3 is TGCAGCGGGAGAGGACTAGCGGGGGGGCGGGATACGCAGTATTTT.

The V gene is TRBV10-3, the J gene TRBJ1-1; D is unclear. V was shortened by 6 bases and J by 6 bases, with 14 bases between the two germline ends. Per the germline V gene, CDR1 is ENHRY and CDR2 is SYGVKD. This CDR3 region has 13 residues. CDR3 coding DNA: TGTGCCATCAGCGGGGAGTCGGGGTCTGAAGCTTTCTTT. It encodes CAISGESGSEAFF.

The chain uses TRBV29-1 and TRBJ1-4; D call uncertain. CDR3 length: 14 amino acids. In germline, CDR1 is SQVTM, CDR2 ANQGSEA. V lost 4 bases and J lost 0, with 9 bases in between. In DNA, the CDR3 is TGCAGCGTTGCAGTTTCCGCAACTAATGAAAAACTGTTTTTT. It encodes CSVAVSATNEKLFF.

V usage is TRBV9 and J usage is TRBJ1-2, with unresolved D. V shed 0 bases and J shed 4 bases, with 25 bases lying between them. Germline V gene lookup returns CDR1 SGDLS and CDR2 YYNGEE. The CDR3 spans 19 residues. For the CDR3, the DNA is TGTGCCAGCAGCGTAGCGTCAGGCATAACAATTAGGGATTCCTATGGCTACACCTTC. Its translation is CASSVASGITIRDSYGYTF.

The V and J genes are TRBV28 and TRBJ2-2; D unclear. V shed 6 bases and J shed 4 bases, with 12 bases lying between them. This CDR3 spans 14 amino acids. CDR1 is MDHEN, CDR2 SYDVKM, per germline. CDR3: CASRRASSTGELFF. In DNA, the CDR3 is TGTGCCAGCAGACGGGCATCAAGCACCGGGGAGCTGTTTTTT.

CDR3: CASSWVREISGANVLTF. As DNA, the CDR3 is TGTGCCAGCTCATGGGTTCGGGAAATCTCTGGGGCCAACGTCCTGACTTTC. The chain is built from TRBV28 and TRBJ2-6, with TRBD2 as a possible D gene (5 bases). Trimming left V 8 bases short and J 0 bases short, with 17 bases between. From germline, CDR1 is MDHEN and CDR2 SYDVKM. The length of the CDR3 is 17 residues. Combining the CDR3 with reference TRBV28 and TRBJ2-6 gives the whole variable domain DVKVTQSSRYLVKRTGEKVFLECVQDMDHENMFWYRQDPGLGLRLIYFSYDVKMKEKGDIPEGYSVSREKKERFSLILESASTNQTSMYLCASSWVREISGANVLTFGAGSRLTVL.

This chain joins TRBV29-1 and TRBJ2-1, with D uncertain. Trimming shortened V by 5 bases and J by 0 bases, and 11 bases separated the two germline ends. The CDR3 length is 14 residues. Germline loops: CDR1 SQVTM, CDR2 ANQGSEA. In nucleotides, the CDR3 is TGCAGCGTTATAGCACGGAGCTCCTACAATGAGCAGTTCTTC. Protein: CSVIARSSYNEQFF.

The chain joins TRBV9 to TRBJ2-5; no firm D call. This CDR3 region has 15 residues. Trimming took 0 bases from V and 2 from J, leaving 11 bases between them. Germline V gene sequence: CDR1 SGDLS, CDR2 YYNGEE. CDR3 sequence reads: CASSVATTLQETQYF. The CDR3 bases are TGTGCCAGCAGCGTAGCTACGACTCTTCAAGAGACCCAGTACTTC.

This clonotype came up a few times. The genes are TRBV2 and TRBJ2-1; 7 positions match TRBD1. There are 11 residues in the CDR3. With 9 bases clipped from V and 12 bases from J, the junction kept 8 bases outside the gene matches. Germline V gives CDR1 SNHLY, CDR2 FYNNEI. As DNA, the CDR3 is TGTGCCAGTCACAGGGGCGCGATGCAGTTCTTC. Protein sequence: CASHRGAMQFF.

This clonotype has just a few counts. The rearrangement uses TRBV6-2 or TRBV6-3 and TRBJ1-5, with 7 bases matching TRBD1. The junction had 6 bases not matched to a gene; V was cut back by 7 bases and J by 9 bases. The V gene's germline CDR1 is MNHEY and CDR2 SVGEGT. CDR3 length equals 12 residues. For the CDR3, the DNA is TGTGCCAGCAACCTCAGGGGGTCGCCCCAGCATTTT. This codes for CASNLRGSPQHF.

This clonotype was seen only a few times. V gene TRBV20-1 combines with J gene TRBJ2-7; D ambiguous. Germline V gene data show CDR1 as DFQATT and CDR2 as SNEGSKA (reference sequence). Trimming left V 5 bases short and J 1 base short, with 18 bases between. This CDR3 has 15 amino acids. DNA of the CDR3: TGCAGTGCTGGGGTGTGGGGTCGAGTGTCCTACGAGCAGTACTTC. This translates into CSAGVWGRVSYEQYF.

V is TRBV5-1 and J is TRBJ1-1, with D uncertain. CDR3 length: 19 amino acids. The V and J ends lost 0 bases and 0 bases respectively, with 21 bases between them. CDR1 and CDR2 from the germline V gene are SGHRS and YFSETQ. CDR3 sequence (DNA): TGCGCCAGCAGCTTGGATCTGACCATTTCCGACACCTTGAACACTGAAGCTTTCTTT. Encoded protein: CASSLDLTISDTLNTEAFF.

The chain carries TRBV5-1 and TRBJ2-1; the match to TRBD2 covers 9 bases. Trimming removed 5 bases from V and 7 bases from J; junction bases left unmatched: 10. This CDR3 has 15 residues. Germline assignment: CDR1 SGHRS and CDR2 YFSETQ. The CDR3 here is CASRISGGVRNEQFF. DNA of the CDR3: TGCGCCAGCAGGATTAGCGGGGGAGTCCGAAATGAGCAGTTCTTC. The whole variable domain, remainder taken from reference TRBV5-1 and TRBJ2-1, is KAGVTQTPRYLIKTRGQQVTLSCSPISGHRSVSWYQQTPGQGLQFLFEYFSETQRNKGNFPGRFSGRQFSNSRSEMNVSTLELGDSALYLCASRISGGVRNEQFFGPGTRLTVL.